The TCR beta chain described here comes from a study of cytomegalovirus exposure and HLA in healthy donors listed by TCRdb under 2017. At the level of the whole study: A later analysis indicated that the roughly 130 validation repertoires were generated on the platform also employed for the roughly 720 repertoires of the first cohort. In addition to the first cohort of around 670 subjects, a separate validation cohort of 120 different subjects was used. The study aimed to test whether signatures of past pathogen exposure could be identified by cataloging public T cell receptors. The study combined high-throughput TCR immunosequencing, statistical association of individual TCRs with disease status, and machine learning to predict cytomegalovirus infection status.

Results the study describes overall, beyond this receptor: In vitro tests confirmed that three of the cytomegalovirus-associated TCR beta chains recognize cytomegalovirus antigens. Most TCR sequences were seen in very few donors, while some public TCRs were found in many individuals. The classifier was reported to diagnose cytomegalovirus status with high specificity and sensitivity in both the original and validation cohorts. The authors suggested that the approach could potentially be extended to other disease states and immunological phenotypes. The study listed 164 TCR beta chains as associated with cytomegalovirus. Subsequent analysis determined that TCRs grouped into clusters in the first cohort also showed a tendency toward co-occurrence across the 120 validation repertoires, and approximately 94% of cluster scores exceeded 0. A later analysis lacked HLA typing for the validation cohort, so it scored co-occurrence in that cohort across all 110 or so repertoires.

The donors belonged to the validation cohort of about 110 subjects, which was separate from the approximately 660-subject first cohort. Turning to this clone: Its antigen is unknown. Base qualities are not provided; no much larger clone lies one nucleotide away.

The library was made by the immunoSEQ multiplex PCR assay. Processing in the source paper ran as follows. To diagnose cytomegalovirus status from the catalog of TCR beta chain sequences, a statistical classification framework was built. The clones in this table, taken by TCRdb from immuneACCESS, are in-frame only. Not every clone is retained; where verified, under half of the shortfall comes from an unresolved V gene, and the cause of the rest is unknown. V and J calls plus clone size are reproduced from that table; the DNA served to infer D and trimming. The sample records more than 50,000 clones, around 94% of which are singletons. Approximately 2.1% of the sample rests with the top ten. The CDR3 starts with the cysteine, ends with the phenylalanine, and has 16 residues. Only the CDR3 region is kept as DNA, spanning 48 bases read in frame from base 1. CDR1 and CDR2 (SGHDN, FVKESK) derive from the germline V gene. Unmatched junction bases come to 11, with V trimmed by 1 base and J by 8 bases.

The source is a man aged 18 to 29 in good health and CMV-seronegative. This sequence uses TRBV14 and TRBJ2-1; 7 bases in between match TRBD2. Sequences were obtained from PBMCs. The DNA sequence reads TGTGCCAGCAGCCAAGTCGGCGGGAGCCCATCCGATGAGCAGTTCTTC. Its protein reads: CASSQVGGSPSDEQFF.